A single T cell receptor beta chain is shown here with its context. Its antigen is undetermined. Treatment described: some 20 received Ad26.COV2.S at low or high dose, single or two shots; a few received placebo; per-sample allocation not given. Collection of samples fell on day 63 after the first vaccine or placebo injection. These data come from a study of Ad26.COV2.S vaccination and SARS-CoV-2 variants. Turning to the study itself: A participant enrolled in the COV1001 Ad26.COV2.S trial arm provided the sample. Once or twice, 56 days apart, Ad26.COV2.S was delivered intramuscularly. Study-level results: The TCR breadth and depth analyses may have produced an underestimate of total T cell responses. Spike-specific TCR breadth was greater in vaccine than placebo recipients.

Clones were sequenced by immunoSEQ multiplex PCR, and TCRdb holds only the in-frame ones, with some missing. The sample consists of 350,000 to 500,000 clones, 80% to 95% of them appearing once. Germline CDR1 is SGHVS and CDR2 is FQNEAQ. The CDR3 has 14 residues. V dropped 2 bases and J dropped 12; count of bases not matched to a gene: 10. The sequence derives from a person between 18 and 65 years old who received the Ad26.COV2.S COVID-19 vaccine or a placebo. The J gene is TRBJ2-1, the V gene TRBV7-8, with 7 bases identical to TRBD1. The sequencing here drew on peripheral blood, taken in a trial of Ad26.COV2.S vaccine versus placebo. CDR3 in amino acids: CASSLRDSHEVQFF. The DNA for the CDR3 is TGTGCCAGCAGCTTAAGGGACAGCCATGAAGTGCAGTTCTTC.